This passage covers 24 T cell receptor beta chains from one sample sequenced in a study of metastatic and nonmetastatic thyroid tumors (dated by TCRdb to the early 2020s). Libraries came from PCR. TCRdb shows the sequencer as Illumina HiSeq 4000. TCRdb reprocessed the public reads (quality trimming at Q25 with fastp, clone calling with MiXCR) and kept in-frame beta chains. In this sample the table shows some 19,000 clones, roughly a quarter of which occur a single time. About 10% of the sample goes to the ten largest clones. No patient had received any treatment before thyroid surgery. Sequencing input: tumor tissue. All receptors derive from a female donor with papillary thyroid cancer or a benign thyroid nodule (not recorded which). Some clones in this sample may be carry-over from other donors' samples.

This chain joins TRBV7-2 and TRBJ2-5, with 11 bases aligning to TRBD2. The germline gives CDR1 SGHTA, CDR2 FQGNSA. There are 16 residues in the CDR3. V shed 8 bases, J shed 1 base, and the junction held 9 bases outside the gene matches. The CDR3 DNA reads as TGTGCCAGCTCATCGGGACTAGCGGTCTCCCAAGAGACCCAGTACTTC. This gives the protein CASSSGLAVSQETQYF.

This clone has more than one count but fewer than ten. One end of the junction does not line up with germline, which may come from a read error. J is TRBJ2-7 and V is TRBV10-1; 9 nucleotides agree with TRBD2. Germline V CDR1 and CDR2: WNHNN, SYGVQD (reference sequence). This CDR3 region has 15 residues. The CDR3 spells CASGEGGGRENDQYF. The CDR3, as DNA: TGCGCCAGCGGTGAGGGCGGCGGGAGGGAAAACGATCAGTACTTC.

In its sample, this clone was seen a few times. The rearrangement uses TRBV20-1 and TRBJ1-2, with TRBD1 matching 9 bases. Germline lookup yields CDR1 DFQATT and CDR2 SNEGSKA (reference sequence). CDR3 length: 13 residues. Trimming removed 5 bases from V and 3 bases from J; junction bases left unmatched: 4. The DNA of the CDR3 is TGCAGTGCTGGGACAGGGCGGGACTATGGCTACACCTTC. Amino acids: CSAGTGRDYGYTF.

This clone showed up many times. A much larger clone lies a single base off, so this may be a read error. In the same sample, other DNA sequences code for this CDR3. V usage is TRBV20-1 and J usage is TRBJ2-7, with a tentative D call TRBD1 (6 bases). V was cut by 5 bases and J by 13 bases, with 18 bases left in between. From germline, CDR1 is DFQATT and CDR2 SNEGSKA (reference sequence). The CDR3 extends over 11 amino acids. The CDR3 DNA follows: TGCAGTGCTCCGGCACAGGGAAGGAGTTACTTC. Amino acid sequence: CSAPAQGRSYF.

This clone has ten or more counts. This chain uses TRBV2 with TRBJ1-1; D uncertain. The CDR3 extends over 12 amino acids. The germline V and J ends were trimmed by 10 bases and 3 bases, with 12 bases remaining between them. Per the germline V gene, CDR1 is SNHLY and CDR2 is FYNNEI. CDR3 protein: CATQAFDTEAFF. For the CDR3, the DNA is TGTGCCACTCAGGCTTTCGACACTGAAGCTTTCTTT.

The CDR3 sequence: CAWSARPGDTQYF. DNA for the CDR3: TGTGCCTGGAGTGCCAGACCCGGGGATACGCAGTATTTT. The chain recombines TRBV30 with TRBJ2-3, with D hard to call. This CDR3 region has 13 residues. Germline-derived CDR1 and CDR2 are GTSNPN and SVGIG (reference sequence). V lost 1 base to trimming and J lost 6 bases, with 11 bases between them.

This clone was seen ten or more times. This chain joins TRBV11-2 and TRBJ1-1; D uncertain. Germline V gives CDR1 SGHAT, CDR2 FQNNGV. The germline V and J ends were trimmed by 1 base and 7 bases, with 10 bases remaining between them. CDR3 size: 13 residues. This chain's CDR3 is CASSLVIVGEAFF. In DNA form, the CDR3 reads TGTGCCAGCAGCTTAGTTATCGTGGGTGAAGCTTTCTTT.

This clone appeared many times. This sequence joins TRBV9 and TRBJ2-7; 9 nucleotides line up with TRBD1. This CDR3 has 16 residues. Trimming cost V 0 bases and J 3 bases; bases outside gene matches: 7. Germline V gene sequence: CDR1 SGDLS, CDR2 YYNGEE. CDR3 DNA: TGTGCCAGCAGCGTAGTGGGACAGGGATTTCACTACGAGCAGTACTTC. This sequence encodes CASSVVGQGFHYEQYF. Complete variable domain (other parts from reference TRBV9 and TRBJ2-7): DSGVTQTPKHLITATGQRVTLRCSPRSGDLSVYWYQQSLDQGLQFLIQYYNGEERAKGNILERFSAQQFPDLHSELNLSSLELGDSALYFCASSVVGQGFHYEQYFGPGTRLTVT.

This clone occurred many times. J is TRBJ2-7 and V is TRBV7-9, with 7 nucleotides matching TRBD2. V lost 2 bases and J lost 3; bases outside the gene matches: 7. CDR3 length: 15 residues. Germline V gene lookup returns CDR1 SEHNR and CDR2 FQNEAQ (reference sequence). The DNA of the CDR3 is TGTGCCAGCAGCTTAAACCCCGCGGGGGACTACGAGCAGTACTTC. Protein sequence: CASSLNPAGDYEQYF.

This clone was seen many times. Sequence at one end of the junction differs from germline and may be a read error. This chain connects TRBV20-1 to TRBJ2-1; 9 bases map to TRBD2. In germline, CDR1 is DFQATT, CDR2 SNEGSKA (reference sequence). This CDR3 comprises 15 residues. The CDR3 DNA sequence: TGCAGTGCTGGAGAGCGGGAGGTAATGAGTAATGAGCAGTTCTTC. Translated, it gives CSAGEREVMSNEQFF.

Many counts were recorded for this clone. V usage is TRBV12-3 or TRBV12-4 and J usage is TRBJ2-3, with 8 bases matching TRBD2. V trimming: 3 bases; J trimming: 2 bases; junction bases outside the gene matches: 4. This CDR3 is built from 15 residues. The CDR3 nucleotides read TGTGCCAGCAGTTTCCCCGGGAGGGTCACAGATACGCAGTATTTT. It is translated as CASSFPGRVTDTQYF.

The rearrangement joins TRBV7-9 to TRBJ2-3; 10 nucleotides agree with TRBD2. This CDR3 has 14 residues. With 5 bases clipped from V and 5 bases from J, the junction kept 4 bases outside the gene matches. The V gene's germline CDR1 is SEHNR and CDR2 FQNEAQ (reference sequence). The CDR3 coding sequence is TGTGCCAGCAGCGAACTAGCGGGAATAGATACGCAGTATTTT. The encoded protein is CASSELAGIDTQYF. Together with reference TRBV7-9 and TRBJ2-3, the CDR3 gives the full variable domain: DTGVSQNPRHKITKRGQNVTFRCDPISEHNRLYWYRQTLGQGPEFLTYFQNEAQLEKSRLLSDRFSAERPKGSFSTLEIQRTEQGDSAMYLCASSELAGIDTQYFGPGTRLTVL.

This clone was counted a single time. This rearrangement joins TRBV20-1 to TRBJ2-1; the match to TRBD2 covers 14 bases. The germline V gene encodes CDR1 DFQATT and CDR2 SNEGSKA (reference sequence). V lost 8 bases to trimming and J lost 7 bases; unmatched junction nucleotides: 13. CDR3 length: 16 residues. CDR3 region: CSSRQLTSGRENEQFF. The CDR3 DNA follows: TGCAGTTCTCGTCAACTGACTAGCGGGAGGGAAAATGAGCAGTTCTTC.

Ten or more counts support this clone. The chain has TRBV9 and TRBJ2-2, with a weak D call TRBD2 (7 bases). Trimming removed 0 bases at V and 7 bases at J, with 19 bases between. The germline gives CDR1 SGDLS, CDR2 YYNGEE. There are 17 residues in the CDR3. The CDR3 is CASSVGGGGGFGGELFF. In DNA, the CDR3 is TGTGCCAGCAGCGTAGGTGGTGGCGGGGGCTTTGGCGGGGAGCTGTTTTTT.

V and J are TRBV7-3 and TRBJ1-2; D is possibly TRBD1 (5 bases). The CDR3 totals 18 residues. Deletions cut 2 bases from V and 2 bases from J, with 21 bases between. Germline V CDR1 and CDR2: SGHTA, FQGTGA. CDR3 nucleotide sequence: TGTGCCAGCAGCTTATGGATCAGGGCTACTAATACCAACTATGGCTACACCTTC. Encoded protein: CASSLWIRATNTNYGYTF.

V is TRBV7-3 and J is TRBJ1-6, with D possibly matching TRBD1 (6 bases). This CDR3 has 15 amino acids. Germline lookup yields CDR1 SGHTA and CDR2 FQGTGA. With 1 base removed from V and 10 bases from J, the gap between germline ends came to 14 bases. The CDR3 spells CASSLSPPGESPLHF. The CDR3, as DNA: TGTGCCAGCAGCTTAAGTCCCCCAGGGGAGTCACCCCTCCACTTT.

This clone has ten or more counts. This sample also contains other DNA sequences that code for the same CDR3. CDR3 loop: CATSDFLTGQDPYEQYF. CDR3 nucleotide sequence: TGTGCCACCAGTGATTTTCTGACAGGCCAAGACCCCTACGAGCAGTACTTC. This rearrangement joins TRBV24-1 to TRBJ2-7; possible D gene TRBD1, 6 bases. The CDR3 runs to 17 residues. Deletions cut 1 base from V and 2 bases from J, with 17 bases between. Germline CDR1 is KGHDR and CDR2 is SFDVKD.

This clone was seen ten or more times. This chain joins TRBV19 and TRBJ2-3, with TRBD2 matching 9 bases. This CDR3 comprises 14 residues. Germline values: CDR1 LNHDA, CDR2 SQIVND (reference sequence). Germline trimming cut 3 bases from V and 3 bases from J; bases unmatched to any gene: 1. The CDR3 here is CASSMTSGTDTQYF. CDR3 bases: TGTGCCAGTAGTATGACTAGCGGTACAGATACGCAGTATTTT.

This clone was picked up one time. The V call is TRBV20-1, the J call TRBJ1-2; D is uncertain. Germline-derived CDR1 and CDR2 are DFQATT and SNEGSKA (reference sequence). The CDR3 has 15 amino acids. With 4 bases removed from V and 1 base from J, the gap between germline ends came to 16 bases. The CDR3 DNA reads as TGCAGTGCTAATCAAGCCACCGCGGATAACTATGGCTACACCTTC. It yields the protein CSANQATADNYGYTF.

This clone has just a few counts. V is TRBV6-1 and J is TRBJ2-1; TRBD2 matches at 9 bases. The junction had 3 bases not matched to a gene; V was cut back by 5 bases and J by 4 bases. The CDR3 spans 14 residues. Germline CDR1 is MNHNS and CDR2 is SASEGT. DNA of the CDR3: TGTGCCAGCAGTCGGACTAGCGATTACAATGAGCAGTTCTTC. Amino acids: CASSRTSDYNEQFF.

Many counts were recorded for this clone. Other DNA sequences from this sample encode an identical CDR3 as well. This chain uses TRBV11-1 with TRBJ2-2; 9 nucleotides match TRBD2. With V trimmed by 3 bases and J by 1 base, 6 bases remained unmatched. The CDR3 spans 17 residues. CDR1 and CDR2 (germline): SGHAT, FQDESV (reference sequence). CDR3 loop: CASSLGGRAQNTGELFF. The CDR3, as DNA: TGTGCCAGCAGCTTGGGCGGGAGGGCCCAGAACACCGGGGAGCTGTTTTTT.

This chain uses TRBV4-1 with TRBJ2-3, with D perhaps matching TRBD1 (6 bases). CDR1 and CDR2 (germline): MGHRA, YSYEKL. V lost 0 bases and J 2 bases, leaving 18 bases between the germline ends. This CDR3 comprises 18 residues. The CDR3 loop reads CASSQDPNLGGFTDTQYF. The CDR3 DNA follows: TGCGCCAGCAGCCAAGATCCGAATTTAGGGGGTTTCACAGATACGCAGTATTTT.

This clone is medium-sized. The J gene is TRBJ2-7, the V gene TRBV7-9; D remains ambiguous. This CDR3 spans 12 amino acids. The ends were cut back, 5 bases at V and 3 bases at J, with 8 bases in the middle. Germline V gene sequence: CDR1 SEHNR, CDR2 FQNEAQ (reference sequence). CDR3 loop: CASSLQSYEQYF. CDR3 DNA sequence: TGTGCCAGCAGCCTTCAAAGCTACGAGCAGTACTTC.

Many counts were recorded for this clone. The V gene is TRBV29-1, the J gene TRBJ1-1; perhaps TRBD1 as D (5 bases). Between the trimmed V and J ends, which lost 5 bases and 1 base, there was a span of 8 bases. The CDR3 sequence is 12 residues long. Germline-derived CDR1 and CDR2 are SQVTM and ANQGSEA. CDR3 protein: CSVPTGNTEAFF. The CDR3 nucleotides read TGCAGCGTTCCAACAGGGAACACTGAAGCTTTCTTT.